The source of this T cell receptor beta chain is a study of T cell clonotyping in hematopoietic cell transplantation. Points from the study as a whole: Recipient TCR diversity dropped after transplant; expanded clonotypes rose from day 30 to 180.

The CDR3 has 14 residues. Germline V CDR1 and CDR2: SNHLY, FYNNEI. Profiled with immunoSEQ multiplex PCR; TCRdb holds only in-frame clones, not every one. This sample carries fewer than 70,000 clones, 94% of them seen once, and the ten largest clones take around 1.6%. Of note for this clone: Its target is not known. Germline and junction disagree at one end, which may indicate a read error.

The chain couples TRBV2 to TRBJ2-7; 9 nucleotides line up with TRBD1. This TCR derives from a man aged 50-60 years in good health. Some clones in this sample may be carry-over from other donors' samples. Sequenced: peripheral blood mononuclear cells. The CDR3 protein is CASGRTGEGYEQYF. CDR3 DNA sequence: TGTGCCAGCGGAAGGACAGGGGAGGGCTACGAGCAGTACTTT.